This TCR beta chain was sequenced during a study of blood T cell repertoires in COVID-19. The assay was immunoSEQ multiplex PCR, and TCRdb's table has in-frame clones only and misses some. The table includes about 180,000 clones, 80% detected once. Germline CDR1 reads SEHNR; CDR2 reads FQNEAQ (reference sequence). Trimming left V 5 bases short and J 8 bases short, with 21 bases between. There are 15 residues in the CDR3. Everyone who took part was roughly 18 to 89 years old, and they came from some 23 US areas. Participant reports of clinical history set cohort assignment. The sequenced material came from PBMCs or T cells enriched from blood (not recorded which). The chain joins TRBV7-9 to TRBJ1-1, with D perhaps matching TRBD1 (6 bases). This TCR was recovered from a man in his 60s who had been exposed to COVID-19. CDR3 sequence (DNA): TGTGCCAGCAGCGCGGGGGGGGCAATAGCCCCCGAAGCTTTCTTT. Its protein is CASSAGGAIAPEAFF.